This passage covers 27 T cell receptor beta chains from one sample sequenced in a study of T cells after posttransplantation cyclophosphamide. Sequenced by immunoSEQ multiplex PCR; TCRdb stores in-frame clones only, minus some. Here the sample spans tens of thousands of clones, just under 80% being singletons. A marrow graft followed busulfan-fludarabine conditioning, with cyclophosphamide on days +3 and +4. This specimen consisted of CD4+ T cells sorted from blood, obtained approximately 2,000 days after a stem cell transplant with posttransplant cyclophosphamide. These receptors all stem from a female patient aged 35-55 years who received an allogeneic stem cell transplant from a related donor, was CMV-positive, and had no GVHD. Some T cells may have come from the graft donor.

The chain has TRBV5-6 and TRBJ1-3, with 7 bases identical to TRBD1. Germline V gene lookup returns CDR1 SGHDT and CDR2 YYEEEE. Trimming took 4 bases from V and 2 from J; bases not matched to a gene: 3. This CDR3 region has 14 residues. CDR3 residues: CASSQGTAGNTIYF. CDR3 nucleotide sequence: TGTGCCAGCAGCCAAGGGACAGCTGGAAACACCATATATTTT.

CDR3 nucleotide sequence: TGTGCCAGCAGCTTAGCGGGACATATACCCCGGGATACGCAGTATTTT. It translates to CASSLAGHIPRDTQYF. The chain recombines TRBV7-2 with TRBJ2-3; D possibly corresponds to TRBD1 (6 bases). CDR1 and CDR2 (germline): SGHTA, FQGNSA. The V and J ends lost 0 bases and 6 bases respectively, with 16 bases between them. The CDR3 has 16 amino acids.

The CDR3 nucleotides read TGTGCCAGCAGTGATGGCCAGCGAGTCTCCTACGAGCAGTACTTC. Its translation is CASSDGQRVSYEQYF. The J gene is TRBJ2-7, the V gene TRBV2; D not certain. V was shortened by 3 bases and J by 0 bases, with 12 bases between the two germline ends. CDR1 SNHLY and CDR2 FYNNEI come from the germline V gene. There are 15 residues in the CDR3.

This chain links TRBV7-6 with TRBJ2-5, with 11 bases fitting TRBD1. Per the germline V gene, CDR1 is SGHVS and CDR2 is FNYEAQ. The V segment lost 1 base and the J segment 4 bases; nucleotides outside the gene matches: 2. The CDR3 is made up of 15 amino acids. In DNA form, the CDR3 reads TGTGCCAGCAGCTTAGGGACAGGGGGCGGAGAGACCCAGTACTTC. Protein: CASSLGTGGGETQYF.

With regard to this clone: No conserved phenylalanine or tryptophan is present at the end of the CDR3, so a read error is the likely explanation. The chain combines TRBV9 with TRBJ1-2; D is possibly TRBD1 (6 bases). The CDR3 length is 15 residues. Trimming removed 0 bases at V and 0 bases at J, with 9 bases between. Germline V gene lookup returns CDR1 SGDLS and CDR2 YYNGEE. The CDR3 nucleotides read TGTGCCAGCAGCGTAGACGAGGGGGCTAACTATGGCTACACCCTC. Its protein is CASSVDEGANYGYTL.

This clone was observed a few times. The DNA for the CDR3 is TGTGCCAGCAGCCCAGGGATAGGGGGCTGTCGCAGAACCTCAGCCCGCAGAAAGTTCTTC. It codes for CASSPGIGGCRRTSARRKFF. The rearrangement uses TRBV11-3 and TRBJ2-1, with 7 bases matching TRBD1. The V and J ends lost 5 bases and 14 bases, in that order; junction bases with no gene match: 33. This CDR3 region has 20 residues. Germline V CDR1 and CDR2: SGHNT, YENEEA.

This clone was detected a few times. This chain's CDR3 is CASSATGSYEQYF. The CDR3 nucleotides read TGTGCCAGCAGTGCGACAGGCTCCTACGAGCAGTACTTC. The chain links TRBV6-1 to TRBJ2-7; a possible D gene is TRBD1 (6 bases). Germline V CDR1 and CDR2: MNHNS, SASEGT. V lost 4 bases and J lost 0, with 7 bases in between. This CDR3 region has 13 residues.

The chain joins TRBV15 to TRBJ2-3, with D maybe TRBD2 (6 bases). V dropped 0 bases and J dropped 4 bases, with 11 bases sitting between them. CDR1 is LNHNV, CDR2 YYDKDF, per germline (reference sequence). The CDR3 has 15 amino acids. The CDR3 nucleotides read TGTGCCACCAGCAGAGATCGCGGAGGGGCAGATACGCAGTATTTT. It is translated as CATSRDRGGADTQYF.

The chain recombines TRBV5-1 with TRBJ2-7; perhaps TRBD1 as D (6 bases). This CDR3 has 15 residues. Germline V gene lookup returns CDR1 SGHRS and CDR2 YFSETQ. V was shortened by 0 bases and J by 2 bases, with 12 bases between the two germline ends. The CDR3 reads CASSLGTDLAYEQYF. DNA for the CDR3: TGCGCCAGCAGCTTGGGGACAGATCTTGCCTACGAGCAGTACTTC.

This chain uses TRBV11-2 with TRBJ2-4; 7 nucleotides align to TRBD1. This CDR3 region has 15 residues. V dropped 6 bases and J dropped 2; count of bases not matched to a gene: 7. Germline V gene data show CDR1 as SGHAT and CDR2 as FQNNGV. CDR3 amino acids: CASRHNRGSKNIQYF. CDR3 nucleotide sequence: TGTGCCAGCAGGCATAACAGGGGTTCCAAAAACATTCAGTACTTC.

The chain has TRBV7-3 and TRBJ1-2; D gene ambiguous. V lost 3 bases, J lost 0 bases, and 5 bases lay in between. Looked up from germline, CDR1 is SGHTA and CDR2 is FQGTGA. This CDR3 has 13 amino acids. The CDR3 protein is CASSFQANYGYTF. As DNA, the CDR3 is TGTGCCAGCAGCTTTCAGGCTAACTATGGCTACACCTTC.

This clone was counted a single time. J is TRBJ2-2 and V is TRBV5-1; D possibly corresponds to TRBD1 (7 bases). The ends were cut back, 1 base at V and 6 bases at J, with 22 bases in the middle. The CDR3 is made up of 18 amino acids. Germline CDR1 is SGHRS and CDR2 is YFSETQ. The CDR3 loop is CASSLQGGAPQKAGELFF. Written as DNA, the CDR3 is TGCGCCAGCAGCTTGCAGGGGGGCGCGCCCCAGAAGGCCGGGGAGCTGTTTTTT.

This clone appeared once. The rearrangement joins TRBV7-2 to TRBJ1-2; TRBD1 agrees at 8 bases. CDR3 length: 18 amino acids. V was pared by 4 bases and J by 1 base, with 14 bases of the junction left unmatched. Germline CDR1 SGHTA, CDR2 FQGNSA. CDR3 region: CASSYRGQEGVFNYGYTF. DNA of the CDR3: TGTGCCAGCAGCTACCGGGGACAGGAAGGGGTTTTTAACTATGGCTACACCTTC. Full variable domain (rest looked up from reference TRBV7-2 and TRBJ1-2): GAGVSQSPSNKVTEKGKDVELRCDPISGHTALYWYRQSLGQGLEFLIYFQGNSAPDKSGLPSDRFSAERTGGSVSTLTIQRTQQEDSAVYLCASSYRGQEGVFNYGYTFGSGTRLTVV.

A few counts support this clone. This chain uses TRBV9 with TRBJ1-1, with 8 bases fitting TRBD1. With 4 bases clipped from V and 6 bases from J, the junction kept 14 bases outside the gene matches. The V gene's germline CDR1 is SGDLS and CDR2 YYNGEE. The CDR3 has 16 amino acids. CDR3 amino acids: CASSPWTGPRSPEAFF. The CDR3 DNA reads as TGTGCCAGCAGCCCTTGGACAGGGCCCAGATCACCTGAAGCTTTCTTT.

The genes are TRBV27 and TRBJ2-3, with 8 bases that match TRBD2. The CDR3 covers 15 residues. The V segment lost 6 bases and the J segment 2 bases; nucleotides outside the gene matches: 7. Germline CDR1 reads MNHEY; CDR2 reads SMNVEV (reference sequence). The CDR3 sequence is CASSDSGANTDTQYF. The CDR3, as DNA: TGTGCCAGCAGCGATAGCGGGGCCAACACAGATACGCAGTATTTT.

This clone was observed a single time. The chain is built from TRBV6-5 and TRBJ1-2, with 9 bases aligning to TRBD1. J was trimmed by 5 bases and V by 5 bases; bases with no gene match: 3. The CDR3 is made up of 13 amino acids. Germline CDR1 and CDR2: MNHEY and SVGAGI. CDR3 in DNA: TGTGCCAGCAGTGACAGGGGGTTATATGGCTACACCTTC. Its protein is CASSDRGLYGYTF.

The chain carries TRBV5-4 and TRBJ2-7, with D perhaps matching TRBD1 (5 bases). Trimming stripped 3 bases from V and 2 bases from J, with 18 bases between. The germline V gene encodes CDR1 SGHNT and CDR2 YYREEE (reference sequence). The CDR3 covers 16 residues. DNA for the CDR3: TGTGCCAGCAGCTCCAACTCAGGACAACCTACCTACGAGCAGTACTTC. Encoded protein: CASSSNSGQPTYEQYF.

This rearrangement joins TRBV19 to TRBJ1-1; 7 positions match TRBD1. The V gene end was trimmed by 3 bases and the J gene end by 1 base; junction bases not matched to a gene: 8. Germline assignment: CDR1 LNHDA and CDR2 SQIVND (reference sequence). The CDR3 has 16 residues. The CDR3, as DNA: TGTGCCAGTAGTATGCCGGGACAGCTCAAGAACACTGAAGCTTTCTTT. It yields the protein CASSMPGQLKNTEAFF.

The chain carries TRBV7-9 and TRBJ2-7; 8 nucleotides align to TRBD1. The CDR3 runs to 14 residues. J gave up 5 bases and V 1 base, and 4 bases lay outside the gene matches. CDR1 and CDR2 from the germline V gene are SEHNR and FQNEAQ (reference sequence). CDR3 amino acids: CASSLVGTGNEQYF. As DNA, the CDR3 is TGTGCCAGCAGCTTAGTGGGGACAGGAAACGAGCAGTACTTC.

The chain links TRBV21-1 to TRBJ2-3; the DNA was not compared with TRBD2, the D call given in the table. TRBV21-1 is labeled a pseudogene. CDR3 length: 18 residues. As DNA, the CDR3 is TGTGCCAGCAGCAACCGGAGTTCGGCTAGCGGATGCACAGATACGCAGTATTTT. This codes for CASSNRSSASGCTDTQYF.

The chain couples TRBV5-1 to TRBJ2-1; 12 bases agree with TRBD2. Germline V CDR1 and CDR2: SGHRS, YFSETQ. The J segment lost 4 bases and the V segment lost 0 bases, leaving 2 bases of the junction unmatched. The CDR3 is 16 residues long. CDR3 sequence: CASSLEGTSGYNEQFF. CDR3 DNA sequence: TGCGCCAGCAGCTTGGAAGGGACTAGCGGGTACAATGAGCAGTTCTTC.

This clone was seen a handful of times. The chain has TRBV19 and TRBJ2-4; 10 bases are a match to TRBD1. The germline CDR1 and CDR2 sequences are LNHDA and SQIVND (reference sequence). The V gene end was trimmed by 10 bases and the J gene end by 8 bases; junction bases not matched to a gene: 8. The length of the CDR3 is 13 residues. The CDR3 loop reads CATSDRGRDIQYF. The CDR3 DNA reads TGTGCCACTTCCGACAGGGGGCGGGACATTCAGTACTTC. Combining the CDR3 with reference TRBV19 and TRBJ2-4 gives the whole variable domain DGGITQSPKYLFRKEGQNVTLSCEQNLNHDAMYWYRQDPGQGLRLIYYSQIVNDFQKGDIAEGYSVSREKKESFPLTVTSAQKNPTAFYLCATSDRGRDIQYFGAGTRLSVL.

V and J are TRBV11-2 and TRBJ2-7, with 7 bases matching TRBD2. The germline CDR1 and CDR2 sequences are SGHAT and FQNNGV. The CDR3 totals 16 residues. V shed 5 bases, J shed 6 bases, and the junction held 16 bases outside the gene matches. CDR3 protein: CASSPHINGGLGEQYF. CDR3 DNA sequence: TGTGCCAGCAGCCCCCATATCAACGGGGGGTTAGGCGAGCAGTACTTC.

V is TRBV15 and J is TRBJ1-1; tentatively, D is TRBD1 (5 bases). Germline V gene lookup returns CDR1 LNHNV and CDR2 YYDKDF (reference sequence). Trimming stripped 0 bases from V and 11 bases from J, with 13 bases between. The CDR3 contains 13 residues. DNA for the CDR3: TGTGCCACCAGCAGAGAGGGGCCCAGACGGGCTTTCTTT. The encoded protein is CATSREGPRRAFF.

The CDR3 nucleotides read TGTGCCAGCAGCGCGGGGGGGAGGGTACGTGGCTACACCTTC. As protein: CASSAGGRVRGYTF. The chain has TRBV9 and TRBJ1-2; tentative D call: TRBD1 (5 bases). With 3 bases removed from V and 7 bases from J, the gap between germline ends came to 16 bases. The CDR3 is made up of 14 amino acids. Germline assignment: CDR1 SGDLS and CDR2 YYNGEE.

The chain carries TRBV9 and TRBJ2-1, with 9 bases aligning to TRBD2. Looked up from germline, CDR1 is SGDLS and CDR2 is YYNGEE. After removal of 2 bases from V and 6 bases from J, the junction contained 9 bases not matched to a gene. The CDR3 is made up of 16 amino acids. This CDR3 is CASSVLGRGGGNEQFF. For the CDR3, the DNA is TGTGCCAGCAGCGTCCTGGGGCGGGGGGGCGGCAATGAGCAGTTCTTC.

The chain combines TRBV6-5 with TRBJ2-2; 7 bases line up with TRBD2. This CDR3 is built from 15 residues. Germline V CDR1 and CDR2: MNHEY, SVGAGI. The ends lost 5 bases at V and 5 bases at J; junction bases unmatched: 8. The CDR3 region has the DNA TGTGCCAGCAGTGGCGGGGGAAAGTTTACCGGGGAGCTGTTTTTT. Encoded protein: CASSGGGKFTGELFF.